This T cell receptor beta chain stems from a study of blood T cell repertoires in COVID-19. For the study at large: Acute and convalescent COVID-19 samples came from the United States, Italy and Spain. Nucleic acid was either cDNA or gDNA, and it came from T cells, B-cell-depleted T cells, or PBMCs.

The protocol was immunoSEQ multiplex PCR, while the TCRdb copy is restricted to in-frame clones and leaves out a portion. The repertoire holds around 100,000 clones, 80% seen once, with roughly a third in the top ten. Sequenced sample: peripheral blood. This TCR was sampled from a man between 65 and 85 years old with active or convalescent COVID-19.

DNA of the CDR3: TGTGCCAGCAGCTTATGGACAGCAAAAAGTAAACTGTTTTTT. Translation: CASSLWTAKSKLFF. The chain uses TRBV13 and TRBJ1-4, with D possibly matching TRBD1 (6 bases). There are 14 residues in the CDR3. Germline CDR1 and CDR2: PRHDT and FYEKMQ (reference sequence). Trimming removed 2 bases at V and 11 bases at J, with 15 bases between.